Below, 18 T cell receptor beta chains from the same sample are listed, as sequenced in a study of blood T cell repertoires in COVID-19. The data were produced by immunoSEQ multiplex PCR, yet TCRdb's version contains in-frame clones alone and is incomplete. The top ten hold more than 9% of the sample, which has 100,000 or so clones, roughly 80% seen once. The sequenced material came from peripheral blood. The receptors were gathered from a human donor in a cohort sampled during active COVID-19.

The CDR3 region is CASSFFDRANYGYTF. Written as DNA, the CDR3 is TGTGCCAGCAGTTTTTTCGACAGGGCCAACTATGGCTACACCTTC. The chain carries TRBV28 and TRBJ1-2; 7 bases agree with TRBD1. Germline CDR1 is MDHEN and CDR2 is SYDVKM. Losses at the gene ends were 3 bases for V and 2 bases for J; bases not matched to a gene: 6. The CDR3 is 15 amino acids.

Comment on this clone: Other DNA sequences from this sample encode an identical CDR3 as well. V gene TRBV5-1 combines with J gene TRBJ2-2; TRBD1 agrees at 10 bases. V gave up 1 base and J gave up 4 bases; unmatched junction bases: 1. CDR3 length: 15 residues. Germline CDR1 and CDR2: SGHRS and YFSETQ. Here the CDR3 reads CASSLRTGGTGELFF. The CDR3 DNA sequence: TGCGCCAGCAGCTTGAGGACAGGGGGCACCGGGGAGCTGTTTTTT.

This clone was seen only once. The chain couples TRBV5-1 to TRBJ1-1, with D tentatively TRBD1 (6 bases). The CDR3 has 16 residues. Germline V CDR1 and CDR2: SGHRS, YFSETQ. The germline V and J ends were trimmed by 7 bases and 0 bases, with 19 bases remaining between them. CDR3 nucleotide sequence: TGCGCCAGCGCCCGGGACAACGCTTACATGAACACTGAAGCTTTCTTT. Its translation: CASARDNAYMNTEAFF.

In DNA form, the CDR3 reads TGTGCCAGCAGCTCCTCCGAACAGGAAAAGAACACTGAAGCTTTCTTT. It codes for CASSSSEQEKNTEAFF. This rearrangement joins TRBV7-9 to TRBJ1-1, with D possibly matching TRBD1 (5 bases). The CDR3 is 16 residues long. Per the germline V gene, CDR1 is SEHNR and CDR2 is FQNEAQ (reference sequence). Trimming took off 4 bases at V and 1 base at J, with 16 bases between the two ends.

This rearrangement joins TRBV19 to TRBJ1-4; D is uncertain. The CDR3 spans 14 residues. Trimming removed 9 bases at V and 0 bases at J, with 11 bases between. Germline V lookup: CDR1 LNHDA, CDR2 SQIVND (reference sequence). As DNA, the CDR3 is TGTGCCAGCTCCGTTCGGGCAACTAATGAAAAACTGTTTTTT. Translating it yields CASSVRATNEKLFF.

The rearrangement uses TRBV5-1 and TRBJ2-2; a weak D match, TRBD2 (7 bases). The germline CDR1 and CDR2 sequences are SGHRS and YFSETQ. There are 16 residues in the CDR3. The V end was cut by 0 bases, the J end by 0 bases, with 9 bases between. CDR3 sequence: CASSLVGGANTGELFF. CDR3 nucleotides: TGCGCCAGCAGCTTGGTAGGGGGGGCGAACACCGGGGAGCTGTTTTTT.

The table lists this clone with a few counts. The chain links TRBV5-6 to TRBJ1-5; D might be TRBD1 (5 bases). Germline CDR1 is SGHDT and CDR2 is YYEEEE. Between the trimmed V and J ends, which lost 2 bases and 0 bases, there was a span of 9 bases. This CDR3 is built from 15 residues. The CDR3 sequence is CASSLKGISNQPQHF. The CDR3, as DNA: TGTGCCAGCAGCTTAAAGGGGATTAGCAATCAGCCCCAGCATTTT.

The chain uses TRBV6-5 and TRBJ1-6, with 8 bases that match TRBD1. The CDR3 length is 14 residues. The germline CDR1 and CDR2 sequences are MNHEY and SVGAGI. The trim removed 4 bases at V and 7 bases at J, leaving 3 bases unmatched. This CDR3 reads CASSFTGGNSPLHF. CDR3 coding DNA: TGTGCCAGCAGTTTTACAGGGGGGAATTCACCCCTCCACTTT.

V is TRBV5-1 and J is TRBJ2-7; 7 nucleotides line up with TRBD1. The V gene's germline CDR1 is SGHRS and CDR2 YFSETQ. The CDR3 contains 16 residues. V trimming: 4 bases; J trimming: 5 bases; junction bases outside the gene matches: 15. CDR3 coding DNA: TGCGCCAGCAGCCTCCTTGGGGACAGCCGTATACACGAGCAGTACTTC. Protein sequence: CASSLLGDSRIHEQYF.

This clone has a single count. The chain has TRBV2 and TRBJ2-5, with D uncertain. The CDR3 runs to 12 residues. CDR1 is SNHLY, CDR2 FYNNEI, per germline. Between the trimmed V and J ends, which lost 6 bases and 5 bases, there was a span of 10 bases. This chain's CDR3 is CASRKSIETQYF. The CDR3 region has the DNA TGTGCCAGCAGGAAGAGCATTGAGACCCAGTACTTC. The whole variable domain, remainder taken from reference TRBV2 and TRBJ2-5, is EPEVTQTPSHQVTQMGQEVILRCVPISNHLYFYWYRQILGQKVEFLVSFYNNEISEKSEIFDDQFSVERPDGSNFTLKIRSTKLEDSAMYFCASRKSIETQYFGPGTRLLVL.

This chain joins TRBV5-4 and TRBJ1-5; D is unresolved. This CDR3 comprises 14 residues. Germline V gene data show CDR1 as SGHNT and CDR2 as YYREEE (reference sequence). Trimming took 2 bases from V and 5 from J, leaving 11 bases between them. CDR3 nucleotide sequence: TGTGCCAGCAGCTTTAGAGGGATCGATCAGCCCCAGCATTTT. It translates to CASSFRGIDQPQHF. Looking up the rest from reference TRBV5-4 and TRBJ1-5 gives the full variable domain: ETGVTQSPTHLIKTRGQQVTLRCSSQSGHNTVSWYQQALGQGPQFIFQYYREEENGRGNFPPRFSGLQFPNYSSELNVNALELDDSALYLCASSFRGIDQPQHFGDGTRLSIL.

The chain joins TRBV29-1 to TRBJ2-1, with D possibly matching TRBD2 (5 bases). Germline CDR1 and CDR2: SQVTM and ANQGSEA. This CDR3 spans 14 amino acids. Between the trimmed V and J ends, which lost 5 bases and 10 bases, there was a span of 21 bases. The CDR3 is CSVNFSDWLREQFF. The CDR3 bases are TGCAGCGTTAATTTTAGCGATTGGCTACGGGAGCAGTTCTTC.

This clone was detected once. The V call is TRBV18, the J call TRBJ1-1, with 12 positions matching TRBD1. The CDR3 has 17 residues. Unmatched junction bases numbered 12, after V lost 5 bases and J lost 5 bases. Germline assignment: CDR1 KGHSH and CDR2 LQKENI. CDR3 DNA: TGTGCCAGCTCATTACCGGGACAGGGGGCTAAGCGGACTGAAGCTTTCTTT. It translates to CASSLPGQGAKRTEAFF.

V is TRBV19 and J is TRBJ1-2, with a possible D match to TRBD1 (6 bases). Per germline, CDR1 LNHDA and CDR2 SQIVND (reference sequence). V dropped 4 bases and J dropped 0 bases, with 21 bases sitting between them. The CDR3 totals 18 residues. The DNA for the CDR3 is TGTGCCAGTAGTAGGCCTCCCCGGGACATATTAGCTAACTATGGCTACACCTTC. Its translation is CASSRPPRDILANYGYTF.

The table lists this clone with a few counts. The chain joins TRBV20-1 to TRBJ2-4, with 8 bases matching TRBD2. The CDR3 contains 19 residues. The germline V gene encodes CDR1 DFQATT and CDR2 SNEGSKA (reference sequence). J lost 0 bases, V lost 3 bases, and 16 bases had no gene match. The CDR3, as DNA: TGCAGTGCTAGTGTCGCCCGGCTAGCGGGTACAAAAGCCAAAAACATTCAGTACTTC. Its translation: CSASVARLAGTKAKNIQYF.

The chain uses TRBV9 and TRBJ2-7; D is possibly TRBD2 (5 bases). CDR3 length: 13 amino acids. Trimming left V 5 bases short and J 5 bases short, with 14 bases between. Germline V CDR1 and CDR2: SGDLS, YYNGEE. The DNA of the CDR3 is TGTGCCAGCAGTGGAGGAAGCAACCACGAGCAGTACTTC. It codes for CASSGGSNHEQYF.

The genes are TRBV10-3 and TRBJ1-2; D might be TRBD1 (6 bases). The length of the CDR3 is 15 residues. V dropped 3 bases and J dropped 7 bases, with 18 bases sitting between them. Germline-derived CDR1 and CDR2 are ENHRY and SYGVKD. CDR3 region: CAISEGAGGAGGYTF. CDR3 nucleotide sequence: TGTGCCATCAGTGAAGGGGCGGGGGGGGCCGGTGGCTACACCTTC.

This chain connects TRBV6-5 to TRBJ2-1; 7 bases align to TRBD1. Germline trimming cut 6 bases from V and 0 bases from J; bases unmatched to any gene: 5. The V gene's germline CDR1 is MNHEY and CDR2 SVGAGI. CDR3 length equals 15 residues. CDR3 coding DNA: TGTGCCAGCAGCCAAGACAGGGTCTCCTACAATGAGCAGTTCTTC. Its translation: CASSQDRVSYNEQFF.